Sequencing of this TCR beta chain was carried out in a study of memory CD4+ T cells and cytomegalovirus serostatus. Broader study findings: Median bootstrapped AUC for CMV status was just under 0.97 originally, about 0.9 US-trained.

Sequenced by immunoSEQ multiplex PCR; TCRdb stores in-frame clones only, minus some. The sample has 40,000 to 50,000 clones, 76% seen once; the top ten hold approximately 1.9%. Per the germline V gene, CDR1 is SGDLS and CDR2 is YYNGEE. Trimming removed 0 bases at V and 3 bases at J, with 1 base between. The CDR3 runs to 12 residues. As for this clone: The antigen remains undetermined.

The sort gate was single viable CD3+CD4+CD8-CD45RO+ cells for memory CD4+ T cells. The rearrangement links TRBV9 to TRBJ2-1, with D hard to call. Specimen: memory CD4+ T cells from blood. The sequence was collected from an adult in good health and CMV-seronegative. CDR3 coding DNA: TGTGCCAGCAGCGTAGGCTACAATGAGCAGTTCTTC. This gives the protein CASSVGYNEQFF. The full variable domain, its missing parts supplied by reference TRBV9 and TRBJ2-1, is DSGVTQTPKHLITATGQRVTLRCSPRSGDLSVYWYQQSLDQGLQFLIQYYNGEERAKGNILERFSAQQFPDLHSELNLSSLELGDSALYFCASSVGYNEQFFGPGTRLTVL.